This T cell receptor (beta chain) was profiled in a study of neurological immune-mediated disorders. CDR1 is LGHDT, CDR2 YNNKEL, per germline (reference sequence). J gave up 11 bases and V 4 bases, and 2 bases lay outside the gene matches. The CDR3 sequence is 12 residues long. This clonotype was recorded at least ten times. A 10-nucleotide random UMI tagged transcripts in template-switch 5'RACE cDNA synthesis. TCRdb used MiXCR to reprocess the 5' RACE reads, holding one entry per CDR3 protein. In the table there are about 55,000 distinct CDR3 sequences, 3.5% to 4% of which are singletons. The genes are TRBV3-1 and TRBJ2-1; TRBD2 aligns across 10 bases. What was sequenced was CD4+ T cells from blood. This clonotype originated in a woman in her forties with multiple sclerosis. Here the CDR3 reads CASSRTSGQQFF. The CDR3 DNA sequence: TGTGCCAGCAGCCGGACTAGCGGACAGCAGTTCTTC.